Below, one T cell receptor beta chain is given with its context. Its antigen is unidentified. The PCR was carried out with 60 Vbeta primers and 13 Jbeta primers. Generated by immunoSEQ multiplex PCR, the TCRdb table keeps only in-frame clones and is missing some. Of 150,000 to 200,000 clones detected, approximately 80% appear once; the ten largest clones hold approximately 2.9%. The record originates from a study of cytomegalovirus exposure and HLA in healthy donors. Germline V gene sequence: CDR1 LNHDA, CDR2 SQIVND (reference sequence). The CDR3 has 14 amino acids. The V end was cut by 9 bases, the J end by 0 bases, with 12 bases between. Study conclusions and caveats: Researchers reported from a later analysis that most CMV-associated TCR beta chains appeared HLA-restricted. A later analysis linked a missense DCLRE1C variant to TCR beta V- and J-gene trimming.

There were likely unrecorded immune exposures, though donors were nominally healthy when sampled. Sequencing input: PBMCs. This chain uses TRBV19 with TRBJ2-1; perhaps TRBD2 as D (5 bases). The receptor was isolated from a middle-aged woman in good health and CMV-seropositive. CDR3 coding DNA: TGTGCCAGCCGCGGGCGGAGCTCCTACAATGAGCAGTTCTTC. Amino acid sequence: CASRGRSSYNEQFF. Variable domain in full (rest from reference TRBV19 and TRBJ2-1): DGGITQSPKYLFRKEGQNVTLSCEQNLNHDAMYWYRQDPGQGLRLIYYSQIVNDFQKGDIAEGYSVSREKKESFPLTVTSAQKNPTAFYLCASRGRSSYNEQFFGPGTRLTVL.